These 21 T cell receptor beta chains originate from one sample sequenced in a study of T cell changes during pregnancy in multiple sclerosis. Data came from immunoSEQ multiplex PCR; TCRdb stores just in-frame clones and leaves some out. This sample carries about 68,000 clones, just under 95% of them seen once, and the ten largest clones take about 4%. The sample was peripheral blood, taken after pregnancy. These receptors were obtained from a female donor in good health, enrolled as a control in a pregnancy study.

The V and J genes are TRBV27 and TRBJ2-7; the match to TRBD1 covers 9 bases. Losses at the gene ends were 7 bases for V and 4 bases for J; bases not matched to a gene: 23. The V gene's germline CDR1 is MNHEY and CDR2 SMNVEV (reference sequence). The CDR3 is made up of 19 amino acids. For the CDR3, the DNA is TGTGCCAGCACCCCTGGGACAGGGTTAAAACCGGGACCTATTTACGAGCAGTACTTC. Amino acids: CASTPGTGLKPGPIYEQYF.

Points on this clone: The junction does not match germline at one end; this may be a read error. This chain links TRBV15 with TRBJ2-2; perhaps TRBD1 as D (6 bases). Germline CDR1 is LNHNV and CDR2 is YYDKDF (reference sequence). The CDR3 extends over 17 amino acids. CDR3 in DNA: TGTGCCACCAGCAGAGAGAGGGGCACAGGGAACGCCGGGGAGCTGTTTTTT. The encoded protein is CATSRERGTGNAGELFF. Using reference TRBV15 and TRBJ2-2 for the parts outside the CDR3, the full variable domain is DAMVIQNPRYQVTQFGKPVTLSCSQTLNHNVMYWYQQKSSQAPKLLFHYYDKDFNNEADTPDNFQSRRPNTSFCFLDIRSPGLGDTAMYLCATSRERGTGNAGELFFGEGSRLTVL.

This chain uses TRBV6-1 with TRBJ2-3, with D uncertain. CDR3 length equals 15 residues. Germline V lookup: CDR1 MNHNS, CDR2 SASEGT. Trimming cost V 1 base and J 1 base, with 9 bases left between them. DNA of the CDR3: TGTGCCAGCAGTGAAGTAACAGTGGGCACAGATACGCAGTATTTT. Translated: CASSEVTVGTDTQYF.

This rearrangement joins TRBV19 to TRBJ1-6; a possible D gene is TRBD1 (6 bases). The CDR3 is 13 residues long. The ends were cut back, 4 bases at V and 9 bases at J, with 10 bases in the middle. The germline V gene has CDR1 LNHDA and CDR2 SQIVND (reference sequence). DNA of the CDR3: TGTGCCAGTAGTACTTTGGACAGTTCACCCCTCCACTTT. Translating gives CASSTLDSSPLHF.

The genes are TRBV19 and TRBJ2-5; 8 positions match TRBD1. Trimming took 5 bases from V and 2 from J; bases not matched to a gene: 7. CDR1 LNHDA and CDR2 SQIVND come from the germline V gene (reference sequence). The CDR3 extends over 15 amino acids. CDR3 amino acids: CASSHRGVRQETQYF. The DNA for the CDR3 is TGTGCCAGTAGTCACAGGGGGGTGCGTCAAGAGACCCAGTACTTC.

The chain uses TRBV27 and TRBJ2-7; D is perhaps TRBD2 (6 bases). The CDR3 totals 17 residues. The germline CDR1 and CDR2 sequences are MNHEY and SMNVEV (reference sequence). The V and J ends lost 5 bases and 0 bases respectively, with 20 bases between them. CDR3 DNA sequence: TGTGCCAGCAGTCCCATGGAGGGGTCCGACAGCTCCTACGAGCAGTACTTC. This codes for CASSPMEGSDSSYEQYF.

V usage is TRBV4-2 and J usage is TRBJ2-7; the D gene is possibly TRBD2 (6 bases). V was cut by 2 bases and J by 4 bases, with 12 bases left in between. The CDR3 is 14 amino acids. Germline V gene data show CDR1 as LGHNA and CDR2 as YNFKEQ. CDR3 DNA: TGTGCCAGCAGCCAAAGGGACGGGGGTTACGAGCAGTACTTC. Encoded protein: CASSQRDGGYEQYF.

The chain uses TRBV15 and TRBJ2-5, with D hard to call. V was shortened by 0 bases and J by 5 bases, with 7 bases between the two germline ends. Germline CDR1 and CDR2: LNHNV and YYDKDF (reference sequence). CDR3 size: 13 residues. This CDR3 is CATSRDFRETQYF. CDR3 DNA: TGTGCCACCAGCAGAGATTTCAGGGAGACCCAGTACTTC. The full variable domain, completed using reference TRBV15 and TRBJ2-5, is DAMVIQNPRYQVTQFGKPVTLSCSQTLNHNVMYWYQQKSSQAPKLLFHYYDKDFNNEADTPDNFQSRRPNTSFCFLDIRSPGLGDTAMYLCATSRDFRETQYFGPGTRLLVL.

The rearrangement links TRBV27 to TRBJ2-7, with TRBD1 matching over 8 bases. CDR3 length: 16 amino acids. Germline CDR1 is MNHEY and CDR2 is SMNVEV (reference sequence). V lost 5 bases and J lost 2; bases outside the gene matches: 11. The CDR3 spells CASSPPPGTGTYEQYF. CDR3 nucleotides: TGTGCCAGCAGTCCCCCCCCTGGGACAGGTACCTACGAGCAGTACTTC.

The V and J genes are TRBV5-8 and TRBJ2-6; tentatively, D is TRBD2 (6 bases). This CDR3 is 15 amino acids long. CDR1 SGHTS and CDR2 YDEGEE come from the germline V gene. The V gene lost 4 bases and the J gene lost 5 bases, with 13 bases spanning the gap. CDR3 protein: CASSQEGIRANVLTF. The CDR3 nucleotides read TGTGCCAGCAGCCAGGAGGGAATCAGGGCCAACGTCCTGACTTTC.

A single count supports this clone. The chain uses TRBV6-4 and TRBJ2-1, with 12 bases fitting TRBD2. Germline V lookup: CDR1 MRHNA, CDR2 SNTAGT. The CDR3 consists of 15 residues. The ends lost 3 bases at V and 7 bases at J; junction bases unmatched: 4. CDR3 protein: CASSELAGGTNEQFF. In DNA form, the CDR3 reads TGTGCCAGCAGTGAACTAGCGGGAGGTACGAATGAGCAGTTCTTC.

This clone has a handful of counts. The chain links TRBV7-2 to TRBJ1-5; 9 bases agree with TRBD1. Unmatched junction bases numbered 3, after V lost 5 bases and J lost 1 base. The CDR3 spans 15 residues. Looked up from germline, CDR1 is SGHTA and CDR2 is FQGNSA. The CDR3 spells CASSKTGGSNQPQHF. CDR3 sequence (DNA): TGTGCCAGCAGCAAGACAGGGGGAAGCAATCAGCCCCAGCATTTT.

V gene TRBV28 combines with J gene TRBJ1-4; 9 nucleotides agree with TRBD1. The CDR3 covers 14 residues. The germline gives CDR1 MDHEN, CDR2 SYDVKM. The trim removed 5 bases at V and 7 bases at J, leaving 5 bases unmatched. The CDR3 nucleotides read TGTGCCAGCAGTCGACAGGGGGAGAGTGAAAAACTGTTTTTT. This encodes CASSRQGESEKLFF.

The chain joins TRBV7-9 to TRBJ2-4; 10 bases align to TRBD1. Germline-derived CDR1 and CDR2 are SEHNR and FQNEAQ (reference sequence). This CDR3 spans 17 amino acids. J gave up 0 bases and V 6 bases, and 8 bases lay outside the gene matches. DNA for the CDR3: TGTGCCAGCAGGGAGACAGGGGGCCTTCTAGCCAAAAACATTCAGTACTTC. Translating gives CASRETGGLLAKNIQYF.

This clone was seen only once. V is TRBV2 and J is TRBJ2-4; perhaps TRBD2 as D (5 bases). V was clipped by 8 bases and J by 0 bases, with 17 bases between them. The CDR3 consists of 16 residues. CDR1 SNHLY and CDR2 FYNNEI come from the germline V gene. CDR3 loop: CASQPSIGLAKNIQYF. CDR3 DNA sequence: TGTGCCAGCCAGCCTTCAATTGGACTAGCCAAAAACATTCAGTACTTC. Looking up the rest from reference TRBV2 and TRBJ2-4 gives the full variable domain: EPEVTQTPSHQVTQMGQEVILRCVPISNHLYFYWYRQILGQKVEFLVSFYNNEISEKSEIFDDQFSVERPDGSNFTLKIRSTKLEDSAMYFCASQPSIGLAKNIQYFGAGTRLSVL.

The rearrangement links TRBV5-5 to TRBJ2-6; 8 bases align to TRBD2. Germline-derived CDR1 and CDR2 are SGHKS and YYEKEE (reference sequence). This CDR3 has 16 residues. V shed 2 bases, J shed 1 base, and the junction held 2 bases outside the gene matches. The CDR3 region is CASSFSGNSGANVLTF. CDR3 sequence (DNA): TGTGCCAGCAGCTTTAGCGGGAATTCTGGGGCCAACGTCCTGACTTTC.

The chain is built from TRBV4-1 and TRBJ2-1; TRBD1 matches 10 bases. Trimming removed 3 bases from V and 5 bases from J; junction bases left unmatched: 4. This CDR3 region has 15 residues. The germline gives CDR1 MGHRA, CDR2 YSYEKL. DNA of the CDR3: TGCGCCAGCAGCCACCGACAGGGGGCGAACAATGAGCAGTTCTTC. Translating it yields CASSHRQGANNEQFF.

The chain is built from TRBV9 and TRBJ2-3; 9 nucleotides agree with TRBD1. The CDR3 sequence is 16 residues long. V shed 8 bases and J 4 bases; nucleotides not matched to a gene: 14. In germline, CDR1 is SGDLS, CDR2 YYNGEE. The CDR3 DNA is TGTGCCAGTACACCGGGGGGACAGGGCGAGGCAGATACGCAGTATTTT. Protein product: CASTPGGQGEADTQYF.

The V gene is TRBV27, the J gene TRBJ2-1; 13 bases agree with TRBD2. Looked up from germline, CDR1 is MNHEY and CDR2 is SMNVEV (reference sequence). This CDR3 region has 16 residues. The V gene end was trimmed by 4 bases and the J gene end by 7 bases; junction bases not matched to a gene: 7. The CDR3: CASSWELAGGWNEQFF. In nucleotides, the CDR3 is TGTGCCAGCAGTTGGGAACTAGCGGGGGGGTGGAATGAGCAGTTCTTC.

The J gene is TRBJ1-4, the V gene TRBV7-2; D is possibly TRBD1 (5 bases). The ends were cut back, 4 bases at V and 8 bases at J, with 23 bases in the middle. The germline CDR1 and CDR2 sequences are SGHTA and FQGNSA. The CDR3 loop spans 17 amino acids. CDR3 sequence reads: CASSSGRTGPAGEKLFF. The DNA for the CDR3 is TGTGCCAGCAGCTCAGGGAGGACCGGGCCCGCAGGGGAAAAACTGTTTTTT.

The chain employs TRBV28 and TRBJ2-7; 8 bases line up with TRBD2. CDR1 MDHEN and CDR2 SYDVKM come from the germline V gene. CDR3 size: 15 residues. The ends lost 6 bases at V and 4 bases at J; junction bases unmatched: 11. CDR3 coding DNA: TGTGCCAGCAGCCATATAAGCGGGAGAGGGTACGAGCAGTACTTC. This translates into CASSHISGRGYEQYF.